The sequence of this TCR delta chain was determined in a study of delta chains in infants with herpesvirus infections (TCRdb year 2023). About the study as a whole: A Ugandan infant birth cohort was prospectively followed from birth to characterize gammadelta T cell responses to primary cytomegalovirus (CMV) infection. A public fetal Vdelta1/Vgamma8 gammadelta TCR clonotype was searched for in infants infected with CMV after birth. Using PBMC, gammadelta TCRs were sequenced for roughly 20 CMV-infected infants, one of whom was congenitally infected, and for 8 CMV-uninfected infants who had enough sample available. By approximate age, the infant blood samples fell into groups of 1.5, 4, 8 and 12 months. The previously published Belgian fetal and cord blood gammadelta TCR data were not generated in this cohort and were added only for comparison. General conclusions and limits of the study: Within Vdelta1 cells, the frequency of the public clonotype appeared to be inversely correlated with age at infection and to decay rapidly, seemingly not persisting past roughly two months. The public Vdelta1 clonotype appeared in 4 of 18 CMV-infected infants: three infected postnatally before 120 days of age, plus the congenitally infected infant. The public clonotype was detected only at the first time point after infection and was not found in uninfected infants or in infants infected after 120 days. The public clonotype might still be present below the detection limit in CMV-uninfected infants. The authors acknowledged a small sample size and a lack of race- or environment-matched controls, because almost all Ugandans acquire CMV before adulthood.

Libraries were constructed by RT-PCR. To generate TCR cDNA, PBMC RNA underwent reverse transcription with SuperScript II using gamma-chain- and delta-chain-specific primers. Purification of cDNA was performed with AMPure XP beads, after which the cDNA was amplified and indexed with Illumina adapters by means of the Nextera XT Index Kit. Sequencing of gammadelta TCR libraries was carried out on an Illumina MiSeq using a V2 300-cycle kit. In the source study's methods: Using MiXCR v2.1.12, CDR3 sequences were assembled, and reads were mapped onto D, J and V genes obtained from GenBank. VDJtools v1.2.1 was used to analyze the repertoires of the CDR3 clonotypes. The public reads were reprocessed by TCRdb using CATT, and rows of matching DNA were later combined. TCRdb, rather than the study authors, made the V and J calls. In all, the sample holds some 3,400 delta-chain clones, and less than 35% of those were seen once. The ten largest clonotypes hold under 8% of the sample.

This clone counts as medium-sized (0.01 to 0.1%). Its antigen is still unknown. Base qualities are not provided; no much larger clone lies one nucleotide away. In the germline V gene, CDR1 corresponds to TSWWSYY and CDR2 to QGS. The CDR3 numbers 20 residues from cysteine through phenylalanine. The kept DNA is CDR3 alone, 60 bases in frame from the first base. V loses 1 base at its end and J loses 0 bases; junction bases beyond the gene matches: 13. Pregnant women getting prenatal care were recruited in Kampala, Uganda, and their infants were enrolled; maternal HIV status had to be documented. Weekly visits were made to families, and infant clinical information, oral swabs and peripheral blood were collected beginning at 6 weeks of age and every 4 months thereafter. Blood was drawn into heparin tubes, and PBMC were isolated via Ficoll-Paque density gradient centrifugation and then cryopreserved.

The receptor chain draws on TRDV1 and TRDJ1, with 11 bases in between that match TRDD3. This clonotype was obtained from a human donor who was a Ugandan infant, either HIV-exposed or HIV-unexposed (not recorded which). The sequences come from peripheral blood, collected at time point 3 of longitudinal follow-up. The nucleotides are TGTGCTCTTGGGGAACCAGTTTACTGGGGGATAATTACCAACACCGATAAACTCATCTTT. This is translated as CALGEPVYWGIITNTDKLIF.